This note documents a single T cell receptor beta chain sequence. Antigen specificity is unknown. These data come from a study of cytomegalovirus exposure and HLA in healthy donors. Study-level findings and limits: Later analysis identified a missense DCLRE1C variant that was linked to TCR beta V- and J-gene trimming. Analysis performed later showed TCR beta chains linked to HLA being more clonally expanded than equally common others. Presence/absence analyses rested on an assumption that sequencing depth was roughly uniform across donors.

PCR used 60 Vbeta primers and 13 Jbeta primers. TCRdb keeps only in-frame clones here, not all; method: immunoSEQ multiplex PCR. The profile shows 150,000 to 200,000 clones, around 80% of them singletons. The sample was PBMCs. The sequence derives from a woman aged 18-29 years in good health and CMV-seronegative.

The CDR3 here is CASSLEGGGPGAFF. In DNA, the CDR3 is TGTGCCAGCAGCTTAGAAGGTGGAGGTCCGGGGGCTTTCTTT. The V and J genes are TRBV7-9 and TRBJ1-1, with D unresolved. V shed 1 base and J shed 11 bases, with 17 bases lying between them. CDR3 length: 14 residues. Per germline, CDR1 SEHNR and CDR2 FQNEAQ (reference sequence).